This entry concerns a single TCR beta chain. Its antigen is as yet unknown. Repertoires were generated with immunoSEQ multiplex PCR, while TCRdb's copy carries only in-frame clones and drops some. Of roughly 44,000 clones in the sample, approximately 95% were seen once. The sample belongs to a study of T cell clonotyping in hematopoietic cell transplantation. Study-level findings and limits: Recipient TCR diversity dropped after transplant; expanded clonotypes rose from day 30 to 180.

This CDR3 is built from 15 residues. Losses at the gene ends were 5 bases for V and 6 bases for J; bases not matched to a gene: 11. The V gene's germline CDR1 is SGHKS and CDR2 YYEKEE (reference sequence). This receptor was identified in a man aged 25-40 years in good health. Some clones in this sample may be carry-over from other donors' samples. The sample comprised peripheral blood mononuclear cells. The rearrangement uses TRBV5-5 and TRBJ1-5, with TRBD1 matching 7 bases. The chain's CDR3 is CASSPGTVGFQPQHF. The CDR3 bases are TGTGCCAGCAGTCCCGGGACAGTTGGATTTCAGCCCCAGCATTTT.